Below are 13 T cell receptor beta chains sequenced from a single sample in a study of shared clonotypes between healthy human individuals. The repertoire was sequenced with immunoSEQ multiplex PCR; TCRdb's copy has only in-frame clones and lacks some. The repertoire has approximately 640,000 clones, approximately 79% of them found once; the top ten carry approximately 1.8%. Specimen: memory CD4+ T cells sorted from blood. Subset given: CD45RA-negative fraction. These TCRs come from a woman aged 30 to 39 in good health.

The J gene is TRBJ2-4, the V gene TRBV7-6; tentatively, D is TRBD2 (6 bases). The CDR3 spans 20 residues. V lost 1 base to trimming and J lost 3 bases, with 25 bases between them. CDR1 and CDR2 from the germline V gene are SGHVS and FNYEAQ. CDR3 region: CASSLDRSGGVGCRKNIQYF. In nucleotides, the CDR3 is TGTGCCAGCAGCTTAGATCGTTCCGGGGGTGTAGGATGTCGCAAAAACATTCAGTACTTC.

The chain combines TRBV7-9 with TRBJ2-3; D call uncertain. Looked up from germline, CDR1 is SEHNR and CDR2 is FQNEAQ (reference sequence). V lost 1 base to trimming and J lost 4 bases, with 9 bases between them. The CDR3 runs to 14 residues. DNA for the CDR3: TGTGCCAGCAGCTTAGATCTAGATCCAGATACGCAGTATTTT. Translation gives CASSLDLDPDTQYF. Drawing the rest from reference TRBV7-9 and TRBJ2-3, the complete variable domain is DTGVSQNPRHKITKRGQNVTFRCDPISEHNRLYWYRQTLGQGPEFLTYFQNEAQLEKSRLLSDRFSAERPKGSFSTLEIQRTEQGDSAMYLCASSLDLDPDTQYFGPGTRLTVL.

This clone was found a few times. V and J are TRBV30 and TRBJ1-4; 7 bases align to TRBD1. CDR3 size: 14 residues. The trim removed 4 bases at V and 7 bases at J, leaving 9 bases unmatched. CDR1 GTSNPN and CDR2 SVGIG come from the germline V gene (reference sequence). CDR3 DNA sequence: TGTGCCTGGACCCAGGGGGGCTCGGGTGAAAAACTGTTTTTT. Its translation: CAWTQGGSGEKLFF. Based on the CDR3 plus reference TRBV30 and TRBJ1-4, the full variable domain is SQTIHQWPATLVQPVGSPLSLECTVEGTSNPNLYWYRQAAGRGLQLLFYSVGIGQISSEVPQNLSASRPQDRQFILSSKKLLLSDSGFYLCAWTQGGSGEKLFFGSGTQLSVL.

Note on this clone: This specimen includes other DNA sequences encoding the same CDR3. V usage is TRBV29-1 and J usage is TRBJ2-1; TRBD2 matches at 14 bases. CDR1 SQVTM and CDR2 ANQGSEA come from the germline V gene. CDR3 length: 14 amino acids. After removal of 6 bases from V and 6 bases from J, the junction contained 4 bases not matched to a gene. The CDR3 loop reads CSVDGLAGGNEQFF. In DNA, the CDR3 is TGCAGCGTGGATGGACTAGCGGGAGGCAATGAGCAGTTCTTC.

The table lists this clone with a few counts. This chain connects TRBV7-8 to TRBJ2-7; D call uncertain. Germline lookup yields CDR1 SGHVS and CDR2 FQNEAQ. CDR3 length: 14 amino acids. V gave up 4 bases and J gave up 2 bases, with 12 bases separating them. The CDR3 coding sequence is TGTGCCAGCAGCTCCATAGTTCTCCCCTACGAGCAGTACTTC. As protein: CASSSIVLPYEQYF.

In its sample, this clone was seen many times. The genes are TRBV7-6 and TRBJ2-1, with D possibly being TRBD2 (6 bases). The V end was cut by 2 bases, the J end by 6 bases, with 14 bases between. The CDR3 is 15 amino acids. CDR1 is SGHVS and CDR2 is FNYEAQ in the germline V gene. As DNA, the CDR3 is TGTGCCAGCAGCTTACTAAGCGGGTCTTTCAATGAGCAGTTCTTC. This gives the protein CASSLLSGSFNEQFF.

CDR3 bases: TGTGCCAGCAGCCCCGACCACGACAGGTTAGAAATGGGCGAGCAGTACTTC. It is translated as CASSPDHDRLEMGEQYF. The rearrangement joins TRBV14 to TRBJ2-7, with a tentative D call TRBD1 (6 bases). The germline V and J ends were trimmed by 4 bases and 6 bases, with 25 bases remaining between them. CDR1 is SGHDN, CDR2 FVKESK, per germline. This CDR3 has 17 amino acids.

This clone was observed once. This chain uses TRBV18 with TRBJ1-1; possible D gene TRBD1, 6 bases. Germline V gene data show CDR1 as KGHSH and CDR2 as LQKENI. The CDR3 is 13 amino acids. Deletions cut 2 bases from V and 6 bases from J, with 10 bases between. The CDR3 region is CASSPNRESEAFF. Here the CDR3 DNA reads TGTGCCAGCTCACCAAACAGGGAATCTGAAGCTTTCTTT.

V gene TRBV25-1 combines with J gene TRBJ2-5; a weak D match, TRBD1 (5 bases). The germline V gene has CDR1 MGHDK and CDR2 SYGVNS. The V gene lost 5 bases and the J gene lost 2 bases, with 15 bases spanning the gap. This CDR3 is built from 15 residues. The DNA of the CDR3 is TGTGCCAGCAGTAGTGTAAGGGGAAATCAAGAGACCCAGTACTTC. This sequence encodes CASSSVRGNQETQYF.

This rearrangement joins TRBV18 to TRBJ2-7; 7 bases match TRBD2. Unmatched junction bases numbered 8, after V lost 6 bases and J lost 0 bases. The V gene's germline CDR1 is KGHSH and CDR2 LQKENI. The CDR3 is 15 residues long. The CDR3 nucleotides read TGTGCCAGCTCGAACGCTGGGGGGGACTCCTACGAGCAGTACTTC. It yields the protein CASSNAGGDSYEQYF.

The J gene is TRBJ2-1, the V gene TRBV15; D perhaps matches TRBD2 (6 bases). This CDR3 has 13 residues. The germline V gene has CDR1 LNHNV and CDR2 YYDKDF (reference sequence). V dropped 3 bases and J dropped 10 bases, with 13 bases sitting between them. CDR3 sequence (DNA): TGTGCCACCAGCAGTCTGAGACTAGGGGAGCAGTTCTTC. Protein sequence: CATSSLRLGEQFF.

The J gene is TRBJ2-7, the V gene TRBV6-6; weak D call: TRBD1 (5 bases). Germline assignment: CDR1 MNHNY and CDR2 SVGAGI (reference sequence). The CDR3 runs to 12 residues. Trimming removed 5 bases from V and 1 base from J, with 6 bases in between. Here the CDR3 reads CASSGASYEQYF. The DNA for the CDR3 is TGTGCCAGCAGTGGGGCGTCCTACGAGCAGTACTTC.

A few counts support this clone. The chain employs TRBV5-1 and TRBJ2-5; the D gene is possibly TRBD2 (6 bases). Germline V gives CDR1 SGHRS, CDR2 YFSETQ. The V gene lost 0 bases and the J gene lost 4 bases, with 13 bases spanning the gap. This CDR3 region has 15 residues. DNA of the CDR3: TGCGCCAGCAGCTTGGGGGCTAGCGAGGGAGAGACCCAGTACTTC. Its protein product is CASSLGASEGETQYF.